What follows are 20 T cell receptor beta chains derived from one specimen sequenced in a study of T cell responses to AZD1222 COVID-19 vaccine. Profiled with immunoSEQ multiplex PCR; TCRdb holds only in-frame clones, not every one. This table has 80,000 to 90,000 clones, about 88% appearing once. Sequenced material: peripheral blood, taken on day 0 of AZD1222 vaccination. Every receptor here comes from an adult in good health.

The chain carries TRBV5-4 and TRBJ1-2; possibly TRBD1 for D (6 bases). V lost 0 bases and J lost 2, with 11 bases in between. The V gene's germline CDR1 is SGHNT and CDR2 YYREEE (reference sequence). The CDR3 is 15 residues long. CDR3 bases: TGTGCCAGCAGCTTGGGTTTAGGGGGGAACTATGGCTACACCTTC. Protein product: CASSLGLGGNYGYTF. Looking up the rest from reference TRBV5-4 and TRBJ1-2 gives the full variable domain: ETGVTQSPTHLIKTRGQQVTLRCSSQSGHNTVSWYQQALGQGPQFIFQYYREEENGRGNFPPRFSGLQFPNYSSELNVNALELDDSALYLCASSLGLGGNYGYTFGSGTRLTVV.

The V gene is TRBV5-6, the J gene TRBJ1-5, with D possibly being TRBD1 (5 bases). This CDR3 region has 16 residues. CDR1 and CDR2 from the germline V gene are SGHDT and YYEEEE. Between the trimmed V and J ends, which lost 0 bases and 1 base, there was a span of 11 bases. CDR3 bases: TGTGCCAGCAGCTTGGCCGGGGGAGGGAGCAATCAGCCCCAGCATTTT. This encodes CASSLAGGGSNQPQHF.

The CDR3 reads CASSPLAGGVTDTQYF. The CDR3 coding sequence is TGTGCCAGCAGCCCTCTGGCGGGGGGGGTCACAGATACGCAGTATTTT. This rearrangement joins TRBV7-3 to TRBJ2-3; 9 positions match TRBD2. CDR1 is SGHTA and CDR2 is FQGTGA in the germline V gene. The CDR3 is 16 amino acids. Losses at the gene ends were 5 bases for V and 2 bases for J; bases not matched to a gene: 8.

In this sample, this clone turned up a few times. V usage is TRBV6-5 and J usage is TRBJ2-2; D call uncertain. Germline-derived CDR1 and CDR2 are MNHEY and SVGAGI. The CDR3 extends over 15 amino acids. V was shortened by 0 bases and J by 2 bases, with 7 bases between the two germline ends. CDR3 in DNA: TGTGCCAGCAGTTACTCGAATTACAACACCGGGGAGCTGTTTTTT. Translation gives CASSYSNYNTGELFF.

The V call is TRBV12-3 or TRBV12-4, the J call TRBJ1-3, with D unclear. The ends were cut back, 6 bases at V and 0 bases at J, with 6 bases in the middle. The CDR3 is 13 amino acids. The CDR3 here is CASSLNSGNTIYF. CDR3 DNA sequence: TGTGCCAGCAGCCTAAACTCTGGAAACACCATATATTTT.

As DNA, the CDR3 is TGTGCCAGCCGAAGACCGAGCGGGGGCTCCTACGAGCAGTACTTC. It codes for CASRRPSGGSYEQYF. V and J are TRBV27 and TRBJ2-7, with 8 bases lining up with TRBD2. With 8 bases clipped from V and 0 bases from J, the junction kept 9 bases outside the gene matches. The CDR3 has 15 amino acids. Germline CDR1 and CDR2: MNHEY and SMNVEV (reference sequence).

V usage is TRBV7-9 and J usage is TRBJ2-1, with D hard to call. This CDR3 comprises 15 residues. CDR1 is SEHNR, CDR2 FQNEAQ, per germline (reference sequence). The V end lost 0 bases, the J end lost 7 bases, and 13 bases lay between the germline ends. The CDR3 nucleotides are TGTGCCAGCAGCTTAGCGGCAACGACCGTGAATGAGCAGTTCTTC. Translation gives CASSLAATTVNEQFF. The whole variable domain, remainder taken from reference TRBV7-9 and TRBJ2-1, is DTGVSQNPRHKITKRGQNVTFRCDPISEHNRLYWYRQTLGQGPEFLTYFQNEAQLEKSRLLSDRFSAERPKGSFSTLEIQRTEQGDSAMYLCASSLAATTVNEQFFGPGTRLTVL.

This chain links TRBV6-5 with TRBJ1-3; perhaps TRBD1 as D (5 bases). CDR1 and CDR2 from the germline V gene are MNHEY and SVGAGI. The V gene lost 4 bases and the J gene lost 1 base, with 11 bases spanning the gap. This CDR3 is built from 15 residues. The CDR3: CASSSAGTSGNTIYF. CDR3 in DNA: TGTGCCAGCAGTTCCGCAGGGACTTCTGGAAACACCATATATTTT.

The gene calls are TRBV27 and TRBJ2-5, with TRBD1 identical over 10 bases. V shed 6 bases, J shed 5 bases, and the junction held 9 bases outside the gene matches. Germline loops: CDR1 MNHEY, CDR2 SMNVEV (reference sequence). The CDR3 runs 15 residues. The CDR3 is CASSATPGQGETQYF. As DNA, the CDR3 is TGTGCCAGCAGCGCTACCCCGGGACAGGGGGAGACCCAGTACTTC.

The table lists this clone with a count of one. The germline gene is not matched at one end of the junction; a read error may be the cause. The J gene is TRBJ2-1, the V gene TRBV7-7; tentative D call: TRBD1 (6 bases). CDR3 length: 13 amino acids. The germline gives CDR1 SSHAT, CDR2 FNYEAQ (reference sequence). CDR3 residues: CASSPQGSSEQFF. The CDR3 DNA follows: TGTGCTAGCAGCCCGCAGGGGTCCAGTGAGCAGTTCTTC. Full variable domain (outside the CDR3, taken from reference TRBV7-7 and TRBJ2-1): GAGVSQSPRYKVTKRGQDVTLRCDPISSHATLYWYQQALGQGPEFLTYFNYEAQPDKSGLPSDRFSAERPEGSISTLTIQRTEQRDSAMYRCASSPQGSSEQFFGPGTRLTVL.

The gene calls are TRBV3-1 (or the pseudogene TRBV3-2) and TRBJ1-1, with no clear D. The CDR3 is 16 residues long. Trimming stripped 3 bases from V and 0 bases from J, with 14 bases between. Germline CDR1 LGHDT, CDR2 YNNKEL (reference sequence). CDR3 sequence reads: CASSHKSQILNTEAFF. In nucleotides, the CDR3 is TGTGCCAGCAGCCATAAATCACAGATTTTGAACACTGAAGCTTTCTTT.

The rearrangement uses TRBV19 and TRBJ1-5; D is perhaps TRBD1 (5 bases). Trimming removed 5 bases from V and 0 bases from J, with 11 bases in between. CDR3 length: 15 residues. CDR1 and CDR2 (germline): LNHDA, SQIVND (reference sequence). The chain's CDR3 is CASSVGDPSNQPQHF. The CDR3 coding sequence is TGTGCCAGTAGTGTGGGGGACCCTAGCAATCAGCCCCAGCATTTT.

V and J are TRBV6-5 and TRBJ2-7; D is ambiguous. V was trimmed by 0 bases and J by 7 bases, leaving 13 bases between them. This CDR3 region has 14 residues. CDR1 is MNHEY and CDR2 is SVGAGI in the germline V gene. The CDR3 loop reads CASSYSPAALEQYF. The CDR3 nucleotides are TGTGCCAGCAGTTACTCGCCGGCAGCGTTGGAGCAGTACTTC.

This rearrangement joins TRBV5-6 to TRBJ2-7; 9 nucleotides align to TRBD1. The CDR3 runs 14 residues. Per the germline V gene, CDR1 is SGHDT and CDR2 is YYEEEE. After removal of 4 bases from V and 6 bases from J, the junction contained 8 bases not matched to a gene. CDR3 sequence (DNA): TGTGCCAGCAGCCCGGGACAGGGATTGGTCGAGCAGTACTTC. Encoded protein: CASSPGQGLVEQYF.

The chain employs TRBV5-4 and TRBJ2-1; 8 nucleotides agree with TRBD2. The CDR3 consists of 15 residues. After removal of 6 bases from V and 8 bases from J, the junction contained 13 bases not matched to a gene. Germline CDR1 and CDR2: SGHNT and YYREEE (reference sequence). CDR3 bases: TGTGCCAGCACCTTATCGGGGGGGTATGGGTATGAGCAGTTCTTC. This encodes CASTLSGGYGYEQFF.

The chain couples TRBV18 to TRBJ1-2, with no clear D. V lost 2 bases and J 1 base, leaving 11 bases between the germline ends. CDR1 is KGHSH, CDR2 LQKENI, per germline. The CDR3 sequence is 15 residues long. CDR3 nucleotide sequence: TGTGCCAGCTCACCAGACGGCTCCATTAACTATGGCTACACCTTC. It encodes CASSPDGSINYGYTF.

J is TRBJ2-3 and V is TRBV7-9, with a weak D call TRBD1 (7 bases). The CDR3 has 15 amino acids. V was trimmed by 5 bases and J by 3 bases, leaving 15 bases between them. Germline V gene lookup returns CDR1 SEHNR and CDR2 FQNEAQ (reference sequence). This CDR3 reads CASSGGGHGTDTQYF. CDR3 nucleotide sequence: TGTGCCAGCAGCGGAGGGGGCCACGGGACAGATACGCAGTATTTT.

The chain combines TRBV2 with TRBJ1-5; D is unclear. CDR3 size: 15 residues. Trimming took 5 bases from V and 0 from J, leaving 11 bases between them. Germline-derived CDR1 and CDR2 are SNHLY and FYNNEI. The CDR3 loop reads CASSPDGNSNQPQHF. CDR3 nucleotides: TGTGCCAGCAGTCCCGACGGTAATAGCAATCAGCCCCAGCATTTT.

The chain uses TRBV3-1 (or the pseudogene TRBV3-2) and TRBJ2-1; D gene uncertain. This CDR3 is 12 amino acids long. The ends were cut back, 1 base at V and 10 bases at J, with 8 bases in the middle. Germline CDR1 and CDR2: LGHDT and YNNKEL (reference sequence). The CDR3 DNA follows: TGTGCCAGCAGCCAAGGCCGAAGAGAGCAGTTCTTC. Protein product: CASSQGRREQFF.

The chain joins TRBV28 to TRBJ1-5; D is uncertain. The germline gives CDR1 MDHEN, CDR2 SYDVKM. The CDR3 totals 12 residues. Trimming removed 2 bases at V and 4 bases at J, with 3 bases between. The CDR3 spells CASSLGNQPQHF. The CDR3 nucleotides are TGTGCCAGCAGTTTAGGGAATCAGCCCCAGCATTTT.